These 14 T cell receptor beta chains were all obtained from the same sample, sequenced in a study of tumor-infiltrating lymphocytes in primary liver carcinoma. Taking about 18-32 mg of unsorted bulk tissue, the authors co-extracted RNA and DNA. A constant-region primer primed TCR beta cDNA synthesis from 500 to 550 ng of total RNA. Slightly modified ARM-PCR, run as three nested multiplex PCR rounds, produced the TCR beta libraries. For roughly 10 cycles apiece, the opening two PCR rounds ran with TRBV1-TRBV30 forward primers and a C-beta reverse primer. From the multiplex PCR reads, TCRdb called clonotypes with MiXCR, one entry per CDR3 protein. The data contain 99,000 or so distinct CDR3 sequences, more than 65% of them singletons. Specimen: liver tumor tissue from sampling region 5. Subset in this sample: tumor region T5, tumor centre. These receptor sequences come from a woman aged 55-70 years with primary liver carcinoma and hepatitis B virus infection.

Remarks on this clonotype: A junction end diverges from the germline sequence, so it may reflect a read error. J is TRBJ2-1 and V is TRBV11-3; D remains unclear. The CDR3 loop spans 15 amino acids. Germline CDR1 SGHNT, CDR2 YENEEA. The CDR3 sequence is CANSLGTGGKLEQFF. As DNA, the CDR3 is TGTGCCAACAGCTTAGGAACTGGCGGTAAGCTTGAGCAGTTCTTC.

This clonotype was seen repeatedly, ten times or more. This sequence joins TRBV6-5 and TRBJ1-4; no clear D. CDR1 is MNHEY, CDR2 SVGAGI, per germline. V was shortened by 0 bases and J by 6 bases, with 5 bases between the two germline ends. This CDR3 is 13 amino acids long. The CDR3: CASSYSGYEKLFF. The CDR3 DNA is TGTGCCAGCAGTTACTCAGGGTATGAAAAACTGTTTTTT.

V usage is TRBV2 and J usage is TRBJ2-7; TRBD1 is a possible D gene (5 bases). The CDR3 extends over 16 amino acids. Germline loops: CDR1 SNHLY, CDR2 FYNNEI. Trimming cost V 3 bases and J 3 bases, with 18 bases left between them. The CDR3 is CASSDPSTDVNYEQYF. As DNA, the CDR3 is TGTGCCAGCAGTGACCCGTCGACAGACGTTAACTACGAGCAGTACTTC.

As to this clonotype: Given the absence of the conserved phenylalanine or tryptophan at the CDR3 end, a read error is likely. The CDR3 sequence is CASSHGASGTRELFY. In DNA form, the CDR3 reads TGTGCCAGCAGCCACGGGGCTAGTGGCACCAGGGAGCTGTTTTAT. The chain joins TRBV11-2 to TRBJ2-2; possibly TRBD1 or TRBD2 for D (5 bases each). Germline V gene sequence: CDR1 SGHAT, CDR2 FQNNGV. The CDR3 is 15 residues long.

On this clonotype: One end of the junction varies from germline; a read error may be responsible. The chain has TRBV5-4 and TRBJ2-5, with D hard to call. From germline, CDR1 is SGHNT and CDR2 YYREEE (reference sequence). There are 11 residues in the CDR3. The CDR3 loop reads CARSLEETQYF. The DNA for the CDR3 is TGTGCCAGGAGCTTGGAGGAGACCCAGTACTTC.

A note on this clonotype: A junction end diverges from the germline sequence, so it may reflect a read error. CDR3 residues: CASRRLNPEAANKQFF. The DNA of the CDR3 is TGTGCCAGCAGGCGACTAAACCCCGAGGCTGCCAATAAGCAGTTCTTC. V usage is TRBV11-2 and J usage is TRBJ2-1; TRBD2 might be the D (5 bases). The CDR3 sequence is 16 residues long. Per the germline V gene, CDR1 is SGHAT and CDR2 is FQNNGV.

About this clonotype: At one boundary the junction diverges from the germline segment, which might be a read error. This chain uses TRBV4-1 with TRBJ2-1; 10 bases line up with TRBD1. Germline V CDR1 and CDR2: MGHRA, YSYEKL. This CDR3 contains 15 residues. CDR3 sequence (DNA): TGCGCCAGCATCCAAGCAGACAGGGGGCGGTATGAGCAGTTCTTC. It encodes CASIQADRGRYEQFF.

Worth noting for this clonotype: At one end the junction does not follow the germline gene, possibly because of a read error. CDR3 residues: CASRAPTGTGKLFF. The CDR3, as DNA: TGTGCCAGCAGGGCCCCTACGGGGACCGGGAAGCTGTTTTTT. The chain links TRBV6-5 to TRBJ2-2; D possibly matches TRBD1 or TRBD2 (5 bases each). Germline CDR1 MNHEY, CDR2 SVGAGI. CDR3 size: 14 residues.

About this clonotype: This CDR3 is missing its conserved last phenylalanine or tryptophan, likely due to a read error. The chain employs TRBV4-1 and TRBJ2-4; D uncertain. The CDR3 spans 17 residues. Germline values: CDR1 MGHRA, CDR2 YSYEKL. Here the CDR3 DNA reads TGCGCCAGGAGCCAAGAGTGGGTTGCCTCATCCAAAAACATTCAGTACCTC. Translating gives CARSQEWVASSKNIQYL.

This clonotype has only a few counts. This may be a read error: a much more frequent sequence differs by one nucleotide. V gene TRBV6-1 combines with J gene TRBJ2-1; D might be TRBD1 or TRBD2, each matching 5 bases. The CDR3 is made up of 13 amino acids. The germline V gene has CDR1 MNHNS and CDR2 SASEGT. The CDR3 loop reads CANSGGRHNEQFF. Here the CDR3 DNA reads TGTGCCAACAGTGGGGGACGCCACAATGAGCAGTTCTTC.

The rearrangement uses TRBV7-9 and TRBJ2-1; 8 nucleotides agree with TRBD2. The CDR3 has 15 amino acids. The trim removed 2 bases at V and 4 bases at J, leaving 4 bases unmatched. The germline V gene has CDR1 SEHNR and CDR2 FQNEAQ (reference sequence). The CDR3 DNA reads TGTGCCAGCAGCTTACAACTAGCGGATTACAATGAGCAGTTCTTC. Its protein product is CASSLQLADYNEQFF. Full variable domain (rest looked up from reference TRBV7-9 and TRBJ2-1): DTGVSQNPRHKITKRGQNVTFRCDPISEHNRLYWYRQTLGQGPEFLTYFQNEAQLEKSRLLSDRFSAERPKGSFSTLEIQRTEQGDSAMYLCASSLQLADYNEQFFGPGTRLTVL.

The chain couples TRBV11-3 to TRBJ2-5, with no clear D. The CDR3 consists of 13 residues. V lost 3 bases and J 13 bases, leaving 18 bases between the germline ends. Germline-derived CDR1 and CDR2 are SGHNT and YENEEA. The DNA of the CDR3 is TGTGCCAGCAGCTTCGTGAACCAAGATACTCGGTACTTC. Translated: CASSFVNQDTRYF.

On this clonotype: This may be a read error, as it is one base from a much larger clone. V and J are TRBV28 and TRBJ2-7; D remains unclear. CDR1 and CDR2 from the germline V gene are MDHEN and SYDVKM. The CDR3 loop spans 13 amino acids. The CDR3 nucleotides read TGTGCCAGCAGTTCCGGAGATACGGAGACCCCAAACTTC. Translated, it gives CASSSGDTETPNF.

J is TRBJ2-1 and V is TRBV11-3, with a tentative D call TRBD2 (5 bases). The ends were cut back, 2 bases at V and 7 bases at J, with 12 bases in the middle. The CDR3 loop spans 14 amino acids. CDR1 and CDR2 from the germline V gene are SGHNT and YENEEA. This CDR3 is CASSLYGSTNEQFF. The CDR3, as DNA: TGTGCCAGCAGCTTATATGGGAGCACTAATGAGCAGTTCTTC. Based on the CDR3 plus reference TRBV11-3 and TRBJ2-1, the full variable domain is EAGVVQSPRYKIIEKKQPVAFWCNPISGHNTLYWYLQNLGQGPELLIRYENEEAVDDSQLPKDRFSAERLKGVDSTLKIQPAELGDSAVYLCASSLYGSTNEQFFGPGTRLTVL.